These 2 T cell receptor beta chains originate from one sample sequenced in a study of post-analysis software for immune sequencing data. Their target antigens are unknown. Study conclusions and caveats: The study found TRBV5-6, TRBV5-1 and TRBV20-1 among four to six TRBV segments more frequent in patients than controls.

The authors incorporated unique molecular identifiers into the TCR beta cDNA libraries. TCRdb reprocessed the PCR reads with MiXCR, giving one entry per CDR3 protein. This sample has hundreds of thousands of distinct CDR3 sequences; around 50% occur once, and the top ten carry around 4.5%. What was sequenced was blood. Source of these receptors: a girl between 10 and 17 years old with multiple sclerosis.

The chain joins TRBV5-1 to TRBJ1-1; D gene uncertain. This CDR3 comprises 14 residues. The V gene's germline CDR1 is SGHRS and CDR2 YFSETQ. V was shortened by 1 base and J by 1 base, with 8 bases between the two germline ends. The CDR3 DNA follows: TGCGCCAGCAGCTTGACGGGAAAGAACACTGAAGCTTTCTTT. Its protein product is CASSLTGKNTEAFF.

The chain uses TRBV30 and TRBJ1-1, with D possibly being TRBD1 (5 bases). The germline V gene has CDR1 GTSNPN and CDR2 SVGIG (reference sequence). The CDR3 length is 11 residues. V was cut by 2 bases and J by 8 bases, with 9 bases left in between. This CDR3 reads CAWSFEGEAFF. CDR3 in DNA: TGTGCCTGGAGTTTTGAGGGGGAAGCTTTCTTT.